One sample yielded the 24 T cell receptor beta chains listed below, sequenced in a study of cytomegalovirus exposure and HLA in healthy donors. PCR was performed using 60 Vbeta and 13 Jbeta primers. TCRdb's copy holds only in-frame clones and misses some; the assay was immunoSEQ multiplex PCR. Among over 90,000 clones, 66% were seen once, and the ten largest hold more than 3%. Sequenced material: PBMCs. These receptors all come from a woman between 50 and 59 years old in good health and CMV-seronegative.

CDR3 protein: CASTREQGAEPQHF. CDR3 coding DNA: TGCGCCAGCACTCGGGAGCAGGGGGCCGAGCCCCAGCATTTT. This chain uses TRBV4-1 with TRBJ1-5; 8 bases line up with TRBD1. Per the germline V gene, CDR1 is MGHRA and CDR2 is YSYEKL. The CDR3 contains 14 residues. V lost 7 bases, J lost 8 bases, and 10 bases stayed unmatched.

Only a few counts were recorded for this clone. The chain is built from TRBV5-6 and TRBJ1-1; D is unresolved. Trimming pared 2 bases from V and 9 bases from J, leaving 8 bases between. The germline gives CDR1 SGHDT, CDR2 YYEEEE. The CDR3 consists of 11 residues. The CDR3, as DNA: TGTGCCAGCAGCTTCGGTTCGAAAGCTTTCTTT. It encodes CASSFGSKAFF. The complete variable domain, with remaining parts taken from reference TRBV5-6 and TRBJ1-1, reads DAGVTQSPTHLIKTRGQQVTLRCSPKSGHDTVSWYQQALGQGPQFIFQYYEEEERQRGNFPDRFSGHQFPNYSSELNVNALLLGDSALYLCASSFGSKAFFGQGTRLTVV.

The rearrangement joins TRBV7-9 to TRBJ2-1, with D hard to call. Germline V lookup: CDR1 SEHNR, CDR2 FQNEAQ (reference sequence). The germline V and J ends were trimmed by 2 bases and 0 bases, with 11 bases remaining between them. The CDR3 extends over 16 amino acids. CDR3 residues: CASSLTGVSSYNEQFF. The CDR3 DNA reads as TGTGCCAGCAGCTTAACGGGTGTGAGCTCCTACAATGAGCAGTTCTTC.

This chain's CDR3 is CASNLPGHTIEQYF. The CDR3 DNA follows: TGTGCCAGCAACTTACCGGGACATACGATCGAGCAGTACTTC. The V and J genes are TRBV28 and TRBJ2-7; TRBD1 is a possible D gene (6 bases). V lost 7 bases to trimming and J lost 6 bases, with 19 bases between them. The CDR3 is 14 residues long. Looked up from germline, CDR1 is MDHEN and CDR2 is SYDVKM.

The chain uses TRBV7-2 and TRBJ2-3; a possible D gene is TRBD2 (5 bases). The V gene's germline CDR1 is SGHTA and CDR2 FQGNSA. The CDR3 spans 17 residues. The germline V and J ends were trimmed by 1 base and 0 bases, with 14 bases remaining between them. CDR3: CASSLGRAGGSTDTQYF. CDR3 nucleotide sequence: TGTGCCAGCAGCTTAGGTAGGGCCGGAGGAAGCACAGATACGCAGTATTTT.

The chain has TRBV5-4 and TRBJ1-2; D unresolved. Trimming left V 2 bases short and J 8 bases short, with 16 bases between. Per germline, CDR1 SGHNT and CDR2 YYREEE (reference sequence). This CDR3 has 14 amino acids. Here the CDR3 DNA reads TGTGCCAGCAGCTTAACGGGTAGTGGCTTAGGCTACACCTTC. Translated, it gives CASSLTGSGLGYTF.

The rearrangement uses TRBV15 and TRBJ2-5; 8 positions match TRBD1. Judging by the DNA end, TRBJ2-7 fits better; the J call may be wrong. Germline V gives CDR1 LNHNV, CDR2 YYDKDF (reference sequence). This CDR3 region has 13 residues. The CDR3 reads CATSSNRGYEQYF. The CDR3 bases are TGTGCCACCAGCAGTAACAGGGGGTACGAGCAGTACTTC.

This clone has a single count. CDR3 sequence: CASSTAQGAGGTNEKLFF. Here the CDR3 DNA reads TGTGCCAGCAGCACAGCTCAGGGGGCGGGTGGAACTAATGAAAAACTGTTTTTT. The V and J genes are TRBV5-4 and TRBJ1-4; 8 bases fit TRBD1. The CDR3 spans 18 residues. With V trimmed by 4 bases and J by 1 base, 12 bases remained unmatched. Germline CDR1 SGHNT, CDR2 YYREEE (reference sequence).

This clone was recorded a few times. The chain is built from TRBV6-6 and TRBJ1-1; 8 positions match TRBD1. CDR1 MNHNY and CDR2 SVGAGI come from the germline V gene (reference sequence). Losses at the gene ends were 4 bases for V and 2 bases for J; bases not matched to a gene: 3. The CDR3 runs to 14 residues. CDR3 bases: TGTGCCAGCAGTTTGACAGGGGTAAACACTGAAGCTTTCTTT. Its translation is CASSLTGVNTEAFF.

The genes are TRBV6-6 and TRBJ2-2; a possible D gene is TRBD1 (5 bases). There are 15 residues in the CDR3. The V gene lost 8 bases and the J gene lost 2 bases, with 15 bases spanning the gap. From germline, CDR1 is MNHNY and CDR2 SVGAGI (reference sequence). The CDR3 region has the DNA TGTGCCAGCGTTCCGATAGGGGATAACACCGGGGAGCTGTTTTTT. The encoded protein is CASVPIGDNTGELFF.

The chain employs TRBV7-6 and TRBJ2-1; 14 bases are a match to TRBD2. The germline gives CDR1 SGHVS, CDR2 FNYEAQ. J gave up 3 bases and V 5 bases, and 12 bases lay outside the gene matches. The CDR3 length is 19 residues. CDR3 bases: TGTGCCAGCAGCCCCTCAGGGACTAGCGGGAGTCCCGGCTACAATGAGCAGTTCTTC. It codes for CASSPSGTSGSPGYNEQFF.

The CDR3 DNA reads as TGTGCCAGCAGTATTCGTCTCAGGGCCGGGGAGCTGTTTTTT. As protein: CASSIRLRAGELFF. The J gene is TRBJ2-2, the V gene TRBV27, with D maybe TRBD1 (5 bases). The V gene's germline CDR1 is MNHEY and CDR2 SMNVEV (reference sequence). V was cut by 5 bases and J by 6 bases, with 13 bases left in between. CDR3 length: 14 residues.

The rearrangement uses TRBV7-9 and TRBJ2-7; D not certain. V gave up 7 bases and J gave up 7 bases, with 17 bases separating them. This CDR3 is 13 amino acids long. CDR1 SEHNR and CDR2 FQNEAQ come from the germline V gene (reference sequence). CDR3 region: CASTIGGFLEQYF. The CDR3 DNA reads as TGTGCCAGCACCATCGGCGGATTTTTGGAGCAGTACTTC. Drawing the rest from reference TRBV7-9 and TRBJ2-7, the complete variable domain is DTGVSQNPRHKITKRGQNVTFRCDPISEHNRLYWYRQTLGQGPEFLTYFQNEAQLEKSRLLSDRFSAERPKGSFSTLEIQRTEQGDSAMYLCASTIGGFLEQYFGPGTRLTVT.

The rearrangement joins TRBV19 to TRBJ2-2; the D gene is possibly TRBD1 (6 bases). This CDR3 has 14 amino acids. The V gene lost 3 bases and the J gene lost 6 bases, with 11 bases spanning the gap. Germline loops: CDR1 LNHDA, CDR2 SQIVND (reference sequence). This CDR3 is CASSMGAVPGELFF. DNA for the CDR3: TGTGCCAGTAGTATGGGGGCGGTCCCCGGGGAGCTGTTTTTT.

The CDR3 loop is CASKPVGTGEKLFF. Written as DNA, the CDR3 is TGTGCCAGCAAGCCGGTGGGGACAGGTGAAAAACTGTTTTTT. This sequence joins TRBV6-5 and TRBJ1-4, with 8 nucleotides matching TRBD1. This CDR3 contains 14 residues. Per germline, CDR1 MNHEY and CDR2 SVGAGI. J was trimmed by 7 bases and V by 7 bases; bases with no gene match: 8.

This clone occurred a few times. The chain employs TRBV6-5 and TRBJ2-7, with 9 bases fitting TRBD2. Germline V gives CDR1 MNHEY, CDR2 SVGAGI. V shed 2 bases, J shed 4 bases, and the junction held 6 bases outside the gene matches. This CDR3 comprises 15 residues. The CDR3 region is CASSYDFSGGYEQYF. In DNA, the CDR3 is TGTGCCAGCAGTTACGATTTTAGCGGGGGTTACGAGCAGTACTTC.

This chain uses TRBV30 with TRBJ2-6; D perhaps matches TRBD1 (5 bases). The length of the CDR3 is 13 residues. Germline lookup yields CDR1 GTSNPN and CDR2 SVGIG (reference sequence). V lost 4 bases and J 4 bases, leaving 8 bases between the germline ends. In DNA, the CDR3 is TGTGCCTGGACAGGGTTCGGGGCCAACGTCCTGACTTTC. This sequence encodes CAWTGFGANVLTF.

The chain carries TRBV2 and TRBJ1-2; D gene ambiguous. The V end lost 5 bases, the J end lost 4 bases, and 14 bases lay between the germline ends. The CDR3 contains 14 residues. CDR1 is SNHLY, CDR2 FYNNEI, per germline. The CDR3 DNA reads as TGTGCCAGCAGTTTTACAGAAGTGGGCTATGGCTACACCTTC. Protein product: CASSFTEVGYGYTF.

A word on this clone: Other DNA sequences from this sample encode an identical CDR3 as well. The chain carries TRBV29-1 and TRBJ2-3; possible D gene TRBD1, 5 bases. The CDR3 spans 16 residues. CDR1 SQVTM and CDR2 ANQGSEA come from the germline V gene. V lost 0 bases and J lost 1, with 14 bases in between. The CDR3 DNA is TGCAGCGTTGAAGATCGGTCCAGGGCTGGCACAGATACGCAGTATTTT. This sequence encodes CSVEDRSRAGTDTQYF.

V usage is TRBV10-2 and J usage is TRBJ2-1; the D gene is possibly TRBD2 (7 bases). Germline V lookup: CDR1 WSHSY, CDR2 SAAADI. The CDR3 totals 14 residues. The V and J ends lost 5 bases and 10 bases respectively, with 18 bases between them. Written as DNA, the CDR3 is TGCGCCAGCAGTCCCTCTGGGGGGGGCCGGGAGCAGTTCTTC. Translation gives CASSPSGGGREQFF.

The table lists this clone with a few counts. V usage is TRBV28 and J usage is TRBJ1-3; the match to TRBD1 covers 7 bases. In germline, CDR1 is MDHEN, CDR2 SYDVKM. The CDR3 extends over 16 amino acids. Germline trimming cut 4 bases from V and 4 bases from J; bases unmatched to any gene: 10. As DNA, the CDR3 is TGTGCCAGCAGTTCCCCCGGGACAGCGAAGGGAAACACCATATATTTT. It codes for CASSSPGTAKGNTIYF.

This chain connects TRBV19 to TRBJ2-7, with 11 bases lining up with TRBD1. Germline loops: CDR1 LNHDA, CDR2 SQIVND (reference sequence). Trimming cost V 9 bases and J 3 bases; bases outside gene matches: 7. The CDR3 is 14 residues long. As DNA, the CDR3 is TGTGCCAGCCGGGGGACAGGGGGGGGCTACGAGCAGTACTTC. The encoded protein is CASRGTGGGYEQYF.

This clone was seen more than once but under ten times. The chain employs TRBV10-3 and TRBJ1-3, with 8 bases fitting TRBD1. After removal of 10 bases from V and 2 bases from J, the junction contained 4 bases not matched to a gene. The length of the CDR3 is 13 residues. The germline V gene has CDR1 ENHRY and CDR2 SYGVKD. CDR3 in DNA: TGTGCCACCCAGGACAGGGCTGGAAACACCATATATTTT. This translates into CATQDRAGNTIYF.

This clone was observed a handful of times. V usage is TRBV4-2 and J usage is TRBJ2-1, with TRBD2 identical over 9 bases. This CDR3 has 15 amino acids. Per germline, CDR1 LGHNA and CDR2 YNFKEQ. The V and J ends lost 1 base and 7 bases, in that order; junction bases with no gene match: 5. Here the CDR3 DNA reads TGTGCCAGCAGCCAAGGAGCGGGAGGACTAAATGAGCAGTTCTTC. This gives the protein CASSQGAGGLNEQFF.